Sequencing of this T cell receptor beta chain was carried out in a study of cytotoxic CD8 clonotypes in ibrutinib-treated CLL. Method: immunoSEQ multiplex PCR; TCRdb's copy keeps in-frame clones and lacks some. In the table there are about 97,000 clones, roughly four fifths of which are singletons. The CDR3 is made up of 16 amino acids. Germline-derived CDR1 and CDR2 are SQVTM and ANQGSEA. J lost 5 bases, V lost 0 bases, and 12 bases had no gene match. Sequenced material: PBMCs, taken after 24 months of ibrutinib treatment. This rearrangement joins TRBV29-1 to TRBJ1-2; the match to TRBD1 covers 7 bases. The sequence was obtained from a human donor with chronic lymphocytic leukemia. The CDR3 reads CSVEDPVTGKAYGYTF. For the CDR3, the DNA is TGCAGCGTTGAAGATCCGGTGACAGGGAAAGCGTATGGCTACACCTTC.